One sample yielded the 21 T cell receptor beta chains listed below, sequenced in a study of cytomegalovirus exposure and HLA in healthy donors. Libraries were prepared by immunoSEQ multiplex PCR; TCRdb keeps only in-frame clonotypes and omits some of them. The table shows tens of thousands of clones, with 90% to 95% occurring only once. Material: PBMCs. These receptors all come from a woman younger than 35 in good health and CMV-seronegative.

The J gene is TRBJ1-1, the V gene TRBV19, with TRBD1 identical over 9 bases. This CDR3 spans 14 amino acids. Looked up from germline, CDR1 is LNHDA and CDR2 is SQIVND (reference sequence). J lost 5 bases, V lost 6 bases, and 7 bases had no gene match. CDR3 loop: CASSRQGGGTEAFF. The CDR3 DNA is TGTGCCAGTAGCCGACAGGGGGGGGGAACTGAAGCTTTCTTT.

The rearrangement uses TRBV4-1 and TRBJ2-7; no clear D gene. Trimming left V 0 bases short and J 4 bases short, with 10 bases between. Germline CDR1 reads MGHRA; CDR2 reads YSYEKL. The CDR3 covers 14 residues. The CDR3 nucleotides are TGCGCCAGCAGCCAAGAGGCAAATTTGTACGAGCAGTACTTC. The encoded protein is CASSQEANLYEQYF.

The chain uses TRBV18 and TRBJ1-6; 8 nucleotides match TRBD1. Germline-derived CDR1 and CDR2 are KGHSH and LQKENI. The CDR3 covers 15 residues. Trimming at V came to 6 bases and at J to 5 bases, leaving 6 bases not matched to a gene. The CDR3 protein is CASSLGTGDNSPLHF. DNA of the CDR3: TGTGCCAGCTCCCTCGGGACAGGCGATAATTCACCCCTCCACTTT.

This chain uses TRBV28 with TRBJ2-7, with a weak D call TRBD1 (5 bases). The germline CDR1 and CDR2 sequences are MDHEN and SYDVKM. Trimming took off 7 bases at V and 3 bases at J, with 13 bases between the two ends. There are 13 residues in the CDR3. Here the CDR3 DNA reads TGTGCCAGCATAGGGGAAATTGGCTACGAGCAGTACTTC. Protein: CASIGEIGYEQYF.

The rearrangement uses TRBV9 and TRBJ1-3, with 7 bases identical to TRBD1. The ends lost 4 bases at V and 0 bases at J; junction bases unmatched: 16. The CDR3 covers 19 residues. From germline, CDR1 is SGDLS and CDR2 YYNGEE. The CDR3 protein is CASSLREGGGQSSGNTIYF. The DNA for the CDR3 is TGTGCCAGCAGCCTCCGCGAGGGTGGGGGACAGAGCTCTGGAAACACCATATATTTT.

This CDR3 reads CASSDSGALRDTQYF. The CDR3 DNA is TGCGCCAGCAGTGACAGCGGGGCCCTCAGAGATACGCAGTATTTT. The V call is TRBV10-1, the J call TRBJ2-3, with TRBD2 matching 7 bases. This CDR3 region has 15 residues. Per the germline V gene, CDR1 is WNHNN and CDR2 is SYGVQD (reference sequence). Unmatched junction bases numbered 8, after V lost 3 bases and J lost 5 bases.

The CDR3 reads CASSFVNQPQHF. As DNA, the CDR3 is TGTGCCAGCAGTTTCGTCAATCAGCCCCAGCATTTT. The V gene is TRBV27, the J gene TRBJ1-5; D call uncertain. Looked up from germline, CDR1 is MNHEY and CDR2 is SMNVEV (reference sequence). V dropped 3 bases and J dropped 3 bases, with 3 bases sitting between them. The length of the CDR3 is 12 residues.

The J gene is TRBJ2-7, the V gene TRBV7-6; TRBD2 agrees at 11 bases. Germline loops: CDR1 SGHVS, CDR2 FNYEAQ. V trimming: 5 bases; J trimming: 5 bases; junction bases outside the gene matches: 11. The CDR3 totals 16 residues. The CDR3 DNA sequence: TGTGCCAGCAGCCCGGTTACTAGCGGGAGTTGGGACGAGCAGTACTTC. This sequence encodes CASSPVTSGSWDEQYF.

The chain joins TRBV29-1 to TRBJ2-1; 7 positions match TRBD1. Germline V gene sequence: CDR1 SQVTM, CDR2 ANQGSEA. V lost 0 bases, J lost 4 bases, and 6 bases stayed unmatched. The CDR3 loop spans 15 amino acids. CDR3 amino acids: CSVEESRTGYNEQFF. CDR3 sequence (DNA): TGCAGCGTTGAAGAAAGTAGGACAGGTTACAATGAGCAGTTCTTC.

This clone was observed a single time. CDR3 nucleotides: TGTGCCAGCAGTTACTCGGCTAGCGGGGGGTATGAGCAGTTCTTC. Translation gives CASSYSASGGYEQFF. The chain is built from TRBV6-5 and TRBJ2-1, with TRBD2 matching 11 bases. CDR3 length: 15 amino acids. After removal of 0 bases from V and 8 bases from J, the junction contained 3 bases not matched to a gene. Germline-derived CDR1 and CDR2 are MNHEY and SVGAGI.

This chain connects TRBV5-1 to TRBJ2-7, with a tentative D call TRBD2 (5 bases). Germline lookup yields CDR1 SGHRS and CDR2 YFSETQ. The CDR3 is made up of 14 amino acids. V gave up 4 bases and J gave up 0 bases, with 11 bases separating them. CDR3 region: CASSTRGSSYEQYF. In DNA form, the CDR3 reads TGCGCCAGCAGCACCCGGGGTTCCTCCTACGAGCAGTACTTC.

The rearrangement uses TRBV5-8 and TRBJ1-5, with 7 bases lining up with TRBD1. There are 13 residues in the CDR3. Germline CDR1 reads SGHTS; CDR2 reads YDEGEE. V gave up 4 bases and J gave up 10 bases; unmatched junction bases: 8. CDR3 DNA: TGTGCCAGCAGCCTGACTCGGGACAGTCCCCAGCATTTT. This codes for CASSLTRDSPQHF. The variable domain in full, with the rest retrieved from reference TRBV5-8 and TRBJ1-5, is EAGVTQSPTHLIKTRGQQATLRCSPISGHTSVYWYQQALGLGLQFLLWYDEGEERNRGNFPPRFSGRQFPNYSSELNVNALELEDSALYLCASSLTRDSPQHFGDGTRLSIL.

The chain uses TRBV19 and TRBJ2-3; D perhaps matches TRBD2 (5 bases). The CDR3 has 14 residues. Germline CDR1 reads LNHDA; CDR2 reads SQIVND (reference sequence). V lost 3 bases and J lost 1, with 8 bases in between. In nucleotides, the CDR3 is TGTGCCAGTAGTATGGACTCTGGCACAGATACGCAGTATTTT. It encodes CASSMDSGTDTQYF.

The chain links TRBV5-6 to TRBJ1-1; D is perhaps TRBD1 (5 bases). The CDR3 is made up of 14 amino acids. V lost 0 bases, J lost 2 bases, and 8 bases lay in between. The germline V gene has CDR1 SGHDT and CDR2 YYEEEE. CDR3 coding DNA: TGTGCCAGCAGCTTGGAGGGGCGAAACACTGAAGCTTTCTTT. This sequence encodes CASSLEGRNTEAFF. The whole variable domain, filled in from reference TRBV5-6 and TRBJ1-1, reads DAGVTQSPTHLIKTRGQQVTLRCSPKSGHDTVSWYQQALGQGPQFIFQYYEEEERQRGNFPDRFSGHQFPNYSSELNVNALLLGDSALYLCASSLEGRNTEAFFGQGTRLTVV.

This clone is a singleton in its sample. The chain combines TRBV6-5 with TRBJ2-1; no reliable D call. Deletions cut 5 bases from V and 0 bases from J, with 5 bases between. CDR3 size: 13 residues. Germline loops: CDR1 MNHEY, CDR2 SVGAGI. The CDR3 region is CASSRSSYNEQFF. CDR3 sequence (DNA): TGTGCCAGCAGTCGTAGCTCCTACAATGAGCAGTTCTTC.

The genes are TRBV4-1 and TRBJ1-3, with a weak D call TRBD1 (5 bases). Germline V lookup: CDR1 MGHRA, CDR2 YSYEKL. The V end was cut by 1 base, the J end by 0 bases, with 16 bases between. The CDR3 covers 18 residues. CDR3 in amino acids: CASSQVSGGLASGNTIYF. DNA for the CDR3: TGCGCCAGCAGCCAAGTTTCGGGGGGGTTAGCCTCTGGAAACACCATATATTTT.

The chain joins TRBV4-3 to TRBJ2-7, with D possibly being TRBD2 (5 bases). Trimming stripped 3 bases from V and 5 bases from J, with 14 bases between. In germline, CDR1 is LGHNA, CDR2 YSLEER. The CDR3 is 14 amino acids. This CDR3 reads CASSQGVALNEQYF. In nucleotides, the CDR3 is TGCGCCAGCAGCCAGGGAGTAGCGCTCAACGAGCAGTACTTC.

The CDR3 nucleotides are TGTGCCAGCAGCGTAGGTGGGACTATGAACACTGAAGCTTTCTTT. Protein product: CASSVGGTMNTEAFF. The chain is built from TRBV9 and TRBJ1-1; D possibly corresponds to TRBD1 (5 bases). Between the trimmed V and J ends, which lost 0 bases and 0 bases, there was a span of 9 bases. The CDR3 consists of 15 residues. Germline values: CDR1 SGDLS, CDR2 YYNGEE.

The chain couples TRBV9 to TRBJ1-1; 9 bases are shared with TRBD1. CDR3 length: 13 amino acids. Germline assignment: CDR1 SGDLS and CDR2 YYNGEE. Trimming cost V 4 bases and J 4 bases; bases outside gene matches: 2. The CDR3 DNA reads TGTGCCAGCAGCACAGGGGGCGCCACTGAAGCTTTCTTT. It specifies CASSTGGATEAFF.

This clone was counted a single time. CDR3 coding DNA: TGCAGTGCGATGGCGGGGTACGAGCAGTACTTC. It translates to CSAMAGYEQYF. The J gene is TRBJ2-7, the V gene TRBV20-1; a possible D gene is TRBD2 (6 bases). The CDR3 is 11 amino acids. Trimming left V 6 bases short and J 4 bases short, with 10 bases between. Germline V gene lookup returns CDR1 DFQATT and CDR2 SNEGSKA (reference sequence).

The chain uses TRBV4-3 and TRBJ2-5, with TRBD2 identical over 10 bases. The germline V gene encodes CDR1 LGHNA and CDR2 YSLEER. V shed 0 bases and J 2 bases; nucleotides not matched to a gene: 9. The CDR3 sequence is 18 residues long. The chain's CDR3 is CASSQEGIAGGGQETQYF. The DNA of the CDR3 is TGCGCCAGCAGCCAAGAAGGGATAGCGGGGGGAGGGCAAGAGACCCAGTACTTC.